The rows below give T cell receptor beta chains drawn from one sample of a study of OX40 agonist ivuxolimab in advanced cancers. Some clones are missing from TCRdb's copy, which holds only in-frame ones; the method was immunoSEQ multiplex PCR. This repertoire shows about 110,000 clones, 90% found once; its top ten account for approximately 0.52%. This sample comprised CD4+ or CD8+ T cells sorted from blood, obtained in a trial of the OX40 agonist ivuxolimab. These receptors came from an adult with an advanced solid tumor such as melanoma, head and neck, liver or kidney cancer. The conserved cysteine and the conserved F or W are not part of the CDR3 here.

TRBJ2-3 | TRBV7-3 | ASRRNHGTGDTQY
TRBJ1-1 | TRBV5-1 | ASRDGTAFMNTEAF
TRBJ2-3 | TRBV28 | ASTGADRVGGSQY
TRBJ2-4 | TRBV11-2 | ASSPSGDRGSNIQY
TRBJ2-3 | TRBV7-9 | ASSLERVDTQY
TRBJ1-1 | TRBV6-5 | ASSPRNPNTEAF
TRBJ2-5 | TRBV27 | ASSSGQYQETQY
TRBJ2-2 | TRBV7-8 | ASSLESGLAGGAGELF
TRBJ1-1 | TRBV28 | ASWGAGRVTEAF
TRBJ2-3 | TRBV4-1 | ASRRTLAGRVDTQY
TRBJ1-2 | TRBV9 | ASSEGGRGSNGYT
TRBJ2-1 | TRBV7-9 | ASSLVAGSLYNEQF
TRBJ1-1 | TRBV11-2 | ASSPQQGTEAF
TRBJ2-1 | TRBV7-2 | ASQGYNEQF
TRBJ2-6 | TRBV5-6 | ASSTTGTYSPGANVLT
TRBJ2-3 | TRBV29-1 | SVAGTHGDTQY
TRBJ2-3 | TRBV10-3 | AISESREGRTDTQY
TRBJ2-7 | TRBV18 | ASSPPVSYEQY
TRBJ1-2 | TRBV27 | ASKSDSFYGYT
TRBJ1-4 | TRBV7-7 | ASSSGLQGHEKLF
TRBJ2-5 | TRBV6-5 | ASRGLAQETQY
TRBJ1-4 | TRBV5-4 | ASSLVGAQNEKLF
TRBJ1-2 | TRBV30 | AWSAQGGSGYT
TRBJ1-2 | TRBV6-6 | ASSYSGQGLYGYT
TRBJ2-2 | TRBV4-1 | ASSQALPNTGELF
TRBJ2-5 | TRBV2 | ASSVLAGGLETQY
TRBJ1-4 | TRBV5-6 | ASSNGGGASNEKLF
TRBJ2-7 | TRBV5-6 | ASSLSPTVAEQY
TRBJ1-6 | TRBV7-2 | AISLQSSYNSPLH